Below, 17 T cell receptor beta chains from the same sample are listed, as sequenced in a study of T-cell reconstitution after alpha-beta-depleted transplantation in children. TCRbeta library preparation incorporated unique molecular identifiers. TCRdb independently ran MiXCR on the PCR reads; one entry per CDR3 protein. The sample lists 90,000 to 100,000 distinct CDR3 sequences, less than 25% seen once, with over 20% in the top ten. The sample was PBMCs, taken before TCRalphabeta/CD19-depleted stem cell transplant. These TCRs come from a boy aged 2 to 9 with acute lymphoblastic leukemia, due to receive a stem cell transplant.

This clonotype has only a few counts. The chain employs TRBV20-1 and TRBJ2-5; 11 nucleotides line up with TRBD2. The germline CDR1 and CDR2 sequences are DFQATT and SNEGSKA (reference sequence). The CDR3 is 14 residues long. V was pared by 5 bases and J by 3 bases, with 5 bases of the junction left unmatched. The CDR3 coding sequence is TGCAGTGCTCTCCCACTAGCGGGAGAAGAGACCCAGTACTTC. Its protein product is CSALPLAGEETQYF.

This clonotype was detected a few times. The V call is TRBV3-1, the J call TRBJ2-3; D is possibly TRBD2 (6 bases). Germline CDR1 and CDR2: LGHDT and YNNKEL (reference sequence). This CDR3 has 17 residues. Trimming cost V 1 base and J 5 bases, with 19 bases left between them. DNA for the CDR3: TGTGCCAGCAGCCAAGTCTTAATTGGGGTAGCGGAAGATACGCAGTATTTT. Protein: CASSQVLIGVAEDTQYF.

The chain has TRBV28 and TRBJ1-1; 7 bases line up with TRBD1. V trimming: 6 bases; J trimming: 0 bases; junction bases outside the gene matches: 7. This CDR3 has 15 residues. Germline lookup yields CDR1 MDHEN and CDR2 SYDVKM. CDR3 amino acids: CASRGGGVLNTEAFF. CDR3 nucleotides: TGTGCCAGCAGGGGAGGGGGCGTGTTGAACACTGAAGCTTTCTTT.

In this sample, this clonotype turned up a few times. The gene calls are TRBV28 and TRBJ2-7; unclear D gene. Trimming removed 5 bases at V and 3 bases at J, with 17 bases between. Germline CDR1 MDHEN, CDR2 SYDVKM. This CDR3 contains 15 residues. CDR3 in amino acids: CASSPIADGYYEQYF. CDR3 nucleotides: TGTGCCAGCAGTCCTATCGCGGACGGATACTACGAGCAGTACTTC.

The sample holds a few counts of this clonotype. This chain uses TRBV2 with TRBJ1-5, with 8 bases fitting TRBD1. The junction had 8 bases not matched to a gene; V was cut back by 5 bases and J by 5 bases. The CDR3 contains 15 residues. CDR1 is SNHLY and CDR2 is FYNNEI in the germline V gene. The CDR3 sequence: CASSSQGARDQPQHF. CDR3 coding DNA: TGTGCCAGCAGTTCCCAGGGGGCGAGAGATCAGCCCCAGCATTTT.

The chain couples TRBV7-3 to TRBJ2-1; possibly TRBD1 for D (5 bases). The V end lost 5 bases, the J end lost 7 bases, and 27 bases lay between the germline ends. The CDR3 totals 18 residues. The germline V gene encodes CDR1 SGHTA and CDR2 FQGTGA. This CDR3 reads CASSPLPPAMGRRNEQFF. The CDR3 coding sequence is TGTGCCAGCAGCCCCTTGCCACCGGCTATGGGGCGAAGGAATGAGCAGTTCTTC.

The rearrangement links TRBV13 to TRBJ2-5; weak D call: TRBD1 (6 bases). Trimming stripped 5 bases from V and 4 bases from J, with 11 bases between. Germline V gene lookup returns CDR1 PRHDT and CDR2 FYEKMQ (reference sequence). The CDR3 extends over 13 amino acids. The CDR3 region has the DNA TGTGCCAGCAGCGAGCAGGGGAGAGAGACCCAGTACTTC. The encoded protein is CASSEQGRETQYF.

This chain links TRBV28 with TRBJ2-7, with no clear D. The V gene's germline CDR1 is MDHEN and CDR2 SYDVKM. This CDR3 is built from 13 residues. V was clipped by 5 bases and J by 2 bases, with 10 bases between them. The CDR3 DNA is TGTGCCAGCAGTCCCCCCGCAGCCTACGAGCAGTACTTC. Protein sequence: CASSPPAAYEQYF.

V is TRBV23-1 and J is TRBJ2-7; 9 bases align to TRBD1. TRBV23-1 carries the ORF label, with uncertain function. With V trimmed by 2 bases and J by 3 bases, 5 bases remained unmatched. The CDR3 loop spans 15 amino acids. The CDR3 sequence is CASSQGTGFVYEQYF. The DNA for the CDR3 is TGCGCCAGCAGTCAAGGGACAGGGTTCGTCTACGAGCAGTACTTC.

This clonotype has a count of ten or more. The chain links TRBV29-1 to TRBJ1-1, with D uncertain. The V end was cut by 4 bases, the J end by 0 bases, with 9 bases between. From germline, CDR1 is SQVTM and CDR2 ANQGSEA. The CDR3 totals 13 residues. CDR3 sequence reads: CSVVSDLNTEAFF. The CDR3 nucleotides read TGCAGCGTTGTGTCGGACTTGAACACTGAAGCTTTCTTT. Based on the CDR3 plus reference TRBV29-1 and TRBJ1-1, the full variable domain is SAVISQKPSRDICQRGTSLTIQCQVDSQVTMMFWYRQQPGQSLTLIATANQGSEATYESGFVIDKFPISRPNLTFSTLTVSNMSPEDSSIYLCSVVSDLNTEAFFGQGTRLTVV.

The chain employs TRBV15 and TRBJ2-1, with D perhaps given as TRBD1 or TRBD2 (5 bases each). V gave up 0 bases and J gave up 10 bases, with 10 bases separating them. Germline V lookup: CDR1 LNHNV, CDR2 YYDKDF (reference sequence). The CDR3 totals 13 residues. The CDR3 coding sequence is TGTGCCACCAGCAGAGATCAAGGGGACGAGCAGTTCTTC. Translating it yields CATSRDQGDEQFF.

This chain links TRBV20-1 with TRBJ1-5; possible D gene TRBD1, 5 bases. This CDR3 region has 14 residues. Germline lookup yields CDR1 DFQATT and CDR2 SNEGSKA (reference sequence). V was pared by 6 bases and J by 5 bases, with 17 bases between. CDR3 DNA: TGCAGTGCGCAGGATACAGGAGACCATCAGCCCCAGCATTTT. Translation gives CSAQDTGDHQPQHF.

This clonotype was counted at least ten times. The chain combines TRBV7-2 with TRBJ1-2, with D hard to call. The germline V and J ends were trimmed by 2 bases and 2 bases, with 6 bases remaining between them. The CDR3 sequence is 13 residues long. Germline V gene data show CDR1 as SGHTA and CDR2 as FQGNSA. The CDR3 DNA reads TGTGCCAGCAGCTTACACCAGAACTATGGCTACACCTTC. Amino acid sequence: CASSLHQNYGYTF.

This clonotype was counted only a few times. This sequence joins TRBV4-3 and TRBJ1-2, with 8 nucleotides matching TRBD1. CDR1 and CDR2 from the germline V gene are LGHNA and YSLEER. V lost 2 bases and J lost 13; bases outside the gene matches: 6. The CDR3 length is 12 residues. The CDR3 DNA follows: TGCGCCAGCAGCCAAACGGGACAGGTTCGCACCTTC. Its translation: CASSQTGQVRTF.

This clonotype has only a few counts. The J gene is TRBJ2-4, the V gene TRBV20-1; 7 nucleotides agree with TRBD2. The CDR3 loop spans 15 amino acids. J lost 4 bases, V lost 0 bases, and 6 bases had no gene match. Germline loops: CDR1 DFQATT, CDR2 SNEGSKA (reference sequence). The CDR3 spells CSARDFAGVKNIQYF. DNA of the CDR3: TGCAGTGCTAGAGATTTCGCGGGAGTGAAAAACATTCAGTACTTC.

The J gene is TRBJ1-2, the V gene TRBV28; 10 bases are a match to TRBD1. Trimming at V came to 8 bases and at J to 8 bases, leaving 2 bases not matched to a gene. The germline V gene encodes CDR1 MDHEN and CDR2 SYDVKM. CDR3 size: 11 residues. CDR3 amino acids: CASRDRGGYTF. CDR3 sequence (DNA): TGTGCCAGCCGGGACAGGGGAGGCTACACCTTC.

This rearrangement joins TRBV7-2 to TRBJ1-2; TRBD1 matches at 9 bases. The germline V gene encodes CDR1 SGHTA and CDR2 FQGNSA. The CDR3 sequence is 14 residues long. Trimming cost V 5 bases and J 4 bases; bases outside gene matches: 5. CDR3 loop: CASSPQTGGYGYTF. Here the CDR3 DNA reads TGTGCCAGCAGCCCACAGACAGGGGGCTATGGCTACACCTTC.